This T cell receptor beta chain was recovered during a study of STAT5B mutations in CD4+ large granular lymphocyte leukemia. The method was immunoSEQ multiplex PCR; TCRdb's version includes in-frame clones alone and lacks a portion of them. The table shows fewer than 35,000 clones, with roughly three quarters occurring only once. The V gene lost 0 bases and the J gene lost 3 bases, with 7 bases spanning the gap. CDR1 and CDR2 from the germline V gene are SGHRS and YFSETQ. The CDR3 length is 15 residues. The clonotype was recovered from a human donor in good health. V and J are TRBV5-1 and TRBJ1-6, with D unresolved. The sequenced material came from CD4+ T cells from blood buffy coats. The CDR3 sequence is CASSLDQLYNSPLHF. CDR3 in DNA: TGCGCCAGCAGCTTGGATCAGCTCTATAATTCACCCCTCCACTTT. Full variable domain (outside the CDR3, taken from reference TRBV5-1 and TRBJ1-6): KAGVTQTPRYLIKTRGQQVTLSCSPISGHRSVSWYQQTPGQGLQFLFEYFSETQRNKGNFPGRFSGRQFSNSRSEMNVSTLELGDSALYLCASSLDQLYNSPLHFGNGTRLTVT.